This is a list of T cell receptor beta chains from one sample in a study of blood T cell repertoires in COVID-19. Here immunoSEQ multiplex PCR was the method, and the copy in TCRdb shows in-frame clones only, minus some. The sample shows 200,000 to 250,000 clones, roughly 85% of them seen only once. Material: PBMCs or T cells enriched from blood (not recorded which). These receptors were taken from a woman in her 50s who had been exposed to COVID-19. Both conserved end residues are part of each CDR3. Each record gives: D gene, J gene, V gene, CDR3 protein. The D gene is left open where the match is weak.

d_gene: TRBD1; j_gene: TRBJ1-1; v_gene: TRBV18; CDR3aa: CASSTGAPLGSFEAFF
d_gene: TRBD2; j_gene: TRBJ2-5; v_gene: TRBV3-1/TRBV3-2; CDR3aa: CASSPQGLAGQKTQYF
d_gene: -; j_gene: TRBJ2-2; v_gene: TRBV9; CDR3aa: CASSEGQLAYTGELFF
d_gene: -; j_gene: TRBJ1-1; v_gene: TRBV7-9; CDR3aa: CASSPRGDSNTEAFF
d_gene: TRBD1; j_gene: TRBJ1-5; v_gene: TRBV28; CDR3aa: CASSYTGGVNQPQHF
d_gene: TRBD1; j_gene: TRBJ2-2; v_gene: TRBV6-4; CDR3aa: CASSPTGSHTGELFF
d_gene: TRBD2; j_gene: TRBJ2-7; v_gene: TRBV5-4; CDR3aa: CASSLAGEGEQYF
d_gene: TRBD2; j_gene: TRBJ2-5; v_gene: TRBV6-1; CDR3aa: CASSELSVAGGQTQYF
d_gene: -; j_gene: TRBJ2-3; v_gene: TRBV5-1; CDR3aa: CASSPRTQLTDTQYF
d_gene: -; j_gene: TRBJ2-7; v_gene: TRBV7-2; CDR3aa: CASSLGALYEQYF
d_gene: -; j_gene: TRBJ2-7; v_gene: TRBV12-3/TRBV12-4; CDR3aa: CASRSRQTEQYF
d_gene: -; j_gene: TRBJ2-3; v_gene: TRBV18; CDR3aa: CASSPSQADTQYF
d_gene: TRBD2; j_gene: TRBJ2-3; v_gene: TRBV15; CDR3aa: CATSTGLAGGRADTQYF
d_gene: -; j_gene: TRBJ2-3; v_gene: TRBV3-1/TRBV3-2; CDR3aa: CASSRRGLGDTQYF
d_gene: -; j_gene: TRBJ2-1; v_gene: TRBV7-9; CDR3aa: CASSSRTAVRGNEQFF
d_gene: -; j_gene: TRBJ1-2; v_gene: TRBV2; CDR3aa: CASSDVSRNYGYTF
d_gene: TRBD1; j_gene: TRBJ2-5; v_gene: TRBV11-3; CDR3aa: CASSRGQGSQETQYF
d_gene: TRBD1; j_gene: TRBJ1-1; v_gene: TRBV12-3/TRBV12-4; CDR3aa: CASRTGTGFAFF
d_gene: TRBD1; j_gene: TRBJ1-4; v_gene: TRBV23-1; CDR3aa: CASSPCGTGRVEKLFF
d_gene: -; j_gene: TRBJ2-7; v_gene: TRBV28; CDR3aa: CASLSGGRGEQYF
d_gene: -; j_gene: TRBJ1-4; v_gene: TRBV19; CDR3aa: CASAPSGEKLFF
d_gene: -; j_gene: TRBJ2-5; v_gene: TRBV3-1/TRBV3-2; CDR3aa: CASSQERGPQETQYF
d_gene: -; j_gene: TRBJ2-7; v_gene: TRBV18; CDR3aa: CASSRTRGGYEQYF
d_gene: -; j_gene: TRBJ1-1; v_gene: TRBV28; CDR3aa: CASRRIGGGAFF
d_gene: TRBD2; j_gene: TRBJ2-7; v_gene: TRBV7-6; CDR3aa: CASSLVAGLAGGHYEQYF
d_gene: TRBD1; j_gene: TRBJ1-2; v_gene: TRBV13; CDR3aa: CASSFGQGNYGYTF
d_gene: -; j_gene: TRBJ2-7; v_gene: TRBV5-1; CDR3aa: CASSLKDGVGEQYF
d_gene: TRBD1; j_gene: TRBJ1-6; v_gene: TRBV5-6; CDR3aa: CASSSRQGASPLHF
d_gene: -; j_gene: TRBJ1-4; v_gene: TRBV2; CDR3aa: CASRRSSGVAEKLFF
d_gene: TRBD2; j_gene: TRBJ2-5; v_gene: TRBV19; CDR3aa: CASSISLAGGWETQYF